These T cell receptor beta chains were read from a single sample in a study of immune evolution from preneoplasia to lung adenocarcinoma. TCRdb's copy holds only in-frame clones and misses some; the assay was immunoSEQ multiplex PCR. The table shows some 15,000 clones, with more than 65% occurring only once. The sample comprised FFPE minimally invasive lung adenocarcinoma tissue. The receptors originated from a person in their sixties or seventies with lung adenocarcinoma. CDR3s include the opening cysteine and the closing phenylalanine or tryptophan. Fields, in order: V gene, CDR3 length, clone size, J gene, D gene, CDR3 DNA, CDR3 protein. D genes are given only for firm matches. Not every row has a clone size; where given, it reads once, few, many or a size class.

V gene: TRBV5-6; CDR3 length: 14; clone size: -; J gene: TRBJ1-4; D gene: TRBD1; CDR3 DNA: TGTGCCAGCAGCTTGGGGACAGGGGCTGAAAAACTGTTTTTT; CDR3 protein: CASSLGTGAEKLFF
V gene: TRBV6-1; CDR3 length: 13; clone size: -; J gene: TRBJ1-1; D gene: -; CDR3 DNA: TGTGCCAGCAGTGAATTCAAGCAGACTGAAGCTTTCTTT; CDR3 protein: CASSEFKQTEAFF
V gene: TRBV9; CDR3 length: 16; clone size: -; J gene: TRBJ2-1; D gene: TRBD2; CDR3 DNA: TGTGCCAGCAGCGCGGAGCGGGGGGCCGGGAATCGGGAGCAGTTCTTC; CDR3 protein: CASSAERGAGNREQFF
V gene: TRBV28; CDR3 length: 15; clone size: -; J gene: TRBJ2-2; D gene: TRBD2; CDR3 DNA: TGTGCCAGCAGTTTCCCTCTAGCGGGTGGCGGGGAGCTGTTTTTT; CDR3 protein: CASSFPLAGGGELFF
V gene: TRBV5-4; CDR3 length: 16; clone size: -; J gene: TRBJ1-5; D gene: -; CDR3 DNA: TGTGCCAGCAGCTTGGCGGCCAGGGCGGTCAATCAGCCCCAGCATTTT; CDR3 protein: CASSLAARAVNQPQHF
V gene: TRBV4-2; CDR3 length: 16; clone size: once; J gene: TRBJ1-5; D gene: -; CDR3 DNA: TGTGCCAGCAGCCAAGGTGACACTGGGGAGGGACAGCCCCAGCATTTT; CDR3 protein: CASSQGDTGEGQPQHF
V gene: TRBV7-2; CDR3 length: 13; clone size: few; J gene: TRBJ2-3; D gene: -; CDR3 DNA: TGTGCCAGCAGCTTAGTGGTCACAGATACGCAGTATTTT; CDR3 protein: CASSLVVTDTQYF
V gene: TRBV2; CDR3 length: 12; clone size: -; J gene: TRBJ2-7; D gene: -; CDR3 DNA: TGTGCCAGCAGTGAGGGGACCTACGAGCAGTACTTC; CDR3 protein: CASSEGTYEQYF
V gene: TRBV18; CDR3 length: 14; clone size: -; J gene: TRBJ2-7; D gene: -; CDR3 DNA: TGTGCCAGCTCACCATCTCGGGACTCCTACGAGCAGTACTTC; CDR3 protein: CASSPSRDSYEQYF
V gene: TRBV19; CDR3 length: 14; clone size: -; J gene: TRBJ2-3; D gene: -; CDR3 DNA: TGTGCCAGCCGGGACGCGGTCCCCACAGATACGCAGTATTTT; CDR3 protein: CASRDAVPTDTQYF
V gene: TRBV11-2; CDR3 length: 13; clone size: -; J gene: TRBJ1-1; D gene: -; CDR3 DNA: TGTGCCAGCAGCTTAGAAAGAACGGTGAGCGCTTTCTTT; CDR3 protein: CASSLERTVSAFF
V gene: TRBV23-1; CDR3 length: 17; clone size: -; J gene: TRBJ2-7; D gene: TRBD1; CDR3 DNA: TGCGCCAGCAGTCAATCTAGGTCGGGACAGGGGGCCTACGAGCAGTACTTC; CDR3 protein: CASSQSRSGQGAYEQYF
V gene: TRBV6-6; CDR3 length: 14; clone size: -; J gene: TRBJ1-4; D gene: TRBD1; CDR3 DNA: TGTGCCAGCAGTAGAGACAGGGGTGGTGAAAAACTGTTTTTT; CDR3 protein: CASSRDRGGEKLFF
V gene: TRBV27; CDR3 length: 15; clone size: once; J gene: TRBJ2-1; D gene: TRBD2; CDR3 DNA: TGTGCCAGCAGTTTACGGACTAGCGGGGGATATGAGCAGTTCTTC; CDR3 protein: CASSLRTSGGYEQFF
V gene: TRBV5-1; CDR3 length: 12; clone size: few; J gene: TRBJ2-7; D gene: -; CDR3 DNA: TGCGCCAGCAAAAACGACCTCTACGAGCAGTACTTC; CDR3 protein: CASKNDLYEQYF
V gene: TRBV27; CDR3 length: 16; clone size: few; J gene: TRBJ2-1; D gene: TRBD2; CDR3 DNA: TGTGCCAGCAGTTTATACGGGACTAGCGGGACGGGTGAGCAGTTCTTC; CDR3 protein: CASSLYGTSGTGEQFF
V gene: TRBV19; CDR3 length: 14; clone size: -; J gene: TRBJ2-5; D gene: -; CDR3 DNA: TGTGCCAGTACCGACCCGAATGGGCAAGAGACCCAGTACTTC; CDR3 protein: CASTDPNGQETQYF
V gene: TRBV6-5; CDR3 length: 13; clone size: few; J gene: TRBJ1-1; D gene: -; CDR3 DNA: TGTGCCAGCAGTCCCGACGTGAACACTGAAGCTTTCTTT; CDR3 protein: CASSPDVNTEAFF
V gene: TRBV2; CDR3 length: 13; clone size: -; J gene: TRBJ1-5; D gene: TRBD1; CDR3 DNA: TGTGCCATTACGACAGGGAGCAATCAGCCCCAGCATTTT; CDR3 protein: CAITTGSNQPQHF
V gene: TRBV7-6; CDR3 length: 16; clone size: -; J gene: TRBJ2-1; D gene: TRBD2; CDR3 DNA: TGTGCCAGCAGCTTAGCCGGGACTAGCGGGAGAGTTGAGCAGTTCTTC; CDR3 protein: CASSLAGTSGRVEQFF
V gene: TRBV20-1; CDR3 length: 11; clone size: once; J gene: TRBJ2-7; D gene: -; CDR3 DNA: TGCAGTGCTAGCAGGGAGTACGAGCAGTACTTC; CDR3 protein: CSASREYEQYF
V gene: TRBV6-5; CDR3 length: 15; clone size: -; J gene: TRBJ2-7; D gene: -; CDR3 DNA: TGTGCCAGCAGTGTAGACTCTGCCCCCCCGGACGAGCAGTACTTC; CDR3 protein: CASSVDSAPPDEQYF
V gene: TRBV4-1; CDR3 length: 15; clone size: -; J gene: TRBJ2-2; D gene: -; CDR3 DNA: TGCGCCAGCAGCCAAGAACACAGGGTGGCCGGGGAGCTGTTTTTT; CDR3 protein: CASSQEHRVAGELFF
V gene: TRBV28; CDR3 length: 15; clone size: -; J gene: TRBJ2-2; D gene: -; CDR3 DNA: TGTGCCAGCAGCTTAGTGGGCCCGAACACCGGGGAGCTGTTTTTT; CDR3 protein: CASSLVGPNTGELFF
V gene: TRBV10-3; CDR3 length: 13; clone size: -; J gene: TRBJ1-1; D gene: TRBD1; CDR3 DNA: TGTGCCATCAGCGTCGATGACAGGGGGCGAGCTTTCTTT; CDR3 protein: CAISVDDRGRAFF
V gene: TRBV28; CDR3 length: 14; clone size: -; J gene: TRBJ2-5; D gene: -; CDR3 DNA: TGTGCCAGCAGTCTCCCTACGGGCCAAGAGACCCAGTACTTC; CDR3 protein: CASSLPTGQETQYF
V gene: TRBV12-5; CDR3 length: 15; clone size: -; J gene: TRBJ2-2; D gene: -; CDR3 DNA: TGTGCTAGTGGCTCCCCTTGGGGGACCACCGGGGAGCTGTTTTTT; CDR3 protein: CASGSPWGTTGELFF
V gene: TRBV27; CDR3 length: 14; clone size: -; J gene: TRBJ1-5; D gene: -; CDR3 DNA: TGTGCCAGCAGGCGGACGGTTAGCAATCAGCCCCAGCATTTT; CDR3 protein: CASRRTVSNQPQHF
V gene: TRBV9; CDR3 length: 15; clone size: -; J gene: TRBJ1-3; D gene: -; CDR3 DNA: TGTGCTAGCAGCGTAGCGGCGGGGCCCAGGGACACCATATATTTT; CDR3 protein: CASSVAAGPRDTIYF
V gene: TRBV11-2; CDR3 length: 15; clone size: -; J gene: TRBJ1-3; D gene: -; CDR3 DNA: TGTGCCAGCAGCTTAGGCGGGTACTCTGGAAACACCATATATTTT; CDR3 protein: CASSLGGYSGNTIYF
V gene: TRBV7-2; CDR3 length: 14; clone size: few; J gene: TRBJ1-5; D gene: TRBD1; CDR3 DNA: TGTGCCAGCAGCTCTCAGGGGGCCGGTCAGCCCCAGCATTTT; CDR3 protein: CASSSQGAGQPQHF
V gene: TRBV6-4; CDR3 length: 15; clone size: -; J gene: TRBJ2-1; D gene: TRBD2; CDR3 DNA: TGTGCCAGCAGTCTAGCGGAGGATGGGGGCAATGAGCAGTTCTTC; CDR3 protein: CASSLAEDGGNEQFF
V gene: TRBV15; CDR3 length: 15; clone size: few; J gene: TRBJ1-2; D gene: -; CDR3 DNA: TGTGCCACCAGCAGCTCCCTGACGACCGACTATGGCTACACCTTC; CDR3 protein: CATSSSLTTDYGYTF
V gene: TRBV18; CDR3 length: 13; clone size: -; J gene: TRBJ1-1; D gene: -; CDR3 DNA: TGTGCCAGCTCACCACCGGCGTGGACTGAAGCTTTCTTT; CDR3 protein: CASSPPAWTEAFF
V gene: TRBV6-5; CDR3 length: 14; clone size: -; J gene: TRBJ2-1; D gene: TRBD2; CDR3 DNA: TGTGCCAGCAGGCAGGGACTAGCGGGAGATGAGCAGTTCTTC; CDR3 protein: CASRQGLAGDEQFF
V gene: TRBV7-3; CDR3 length: 15; clone size: few; J gene: TRBJ2-3; D gene: -; CDR3 DNA: TGTGCCAGCAGCTTACAGCCTGCGTCCACAGATACGCAGTATTTT; CDR3 protein: CASSLQPASTDTQYF
V gene: TRBV5-4; CDR3 length: 14; clone size: -; J gene: TRBJ2-3; D gene: -; CDR3 DNA: TGTGCCAGCAGCTTGGAAGTAGCAATAGATACGCAGTATTTT; CDR3 protein: CASSLEVAIDTQYF
V gene: TRBV6-1; CDR3 length: 13; clone size: -; J gene: TRBJ1-2; D gene: -; CDR3 DNA: TGTGCCAGCAGTGAACGTCAGACTTATGGCTACACCTTC; CDR3 protein: CASSERQTYGYTF
V gene: TRBV6-4; CDR3 length: 13; clone size: -; J gene: TRBJ1-1; D gene: -; CDR3 DNA: TGTGCCAGCAGTCTGGATCAGCAGACTGAAGCTTTCTTT; CDR3 protein: CASSLDQQTEAFF
V gene: TRBV11-1; CDR3 length: 16; clone size: -; J gene: TRBJ2-3; D gene: TRBD1; CDR3 DNA: TGTGCCAGCAGCTTCTTACAGGGGGCGAGCACAGATACGCAGTATTTT; CDR3 protein: CASSFLQGASTDTQYF
V gene: TRBV7-9; CDR3 length: 14; clone size: -; J gene: TRBJ1-1; D gene: -; CDR3 DNA: TGTGCCAGCAGCCCTACAGAATCCTTGGCTGAAGCTTTCTTT; CDR3 protein: CASSPTESLAEAFF
V gene: TRBV6-1; CDR3 length: 16; clone size: -; J gene: TRBJ1-5; D gene: TRBD1; CDR3 DNA: TGTGCCAGCAGTGAAGCGGCTGGGACAGGGGGGCAGCCCCAGCATTTT; CDR3 protein: CASSEAAGTGGQPQHF
V gene: TRBV10-1; CDR3 length: 12; clone size: -; J gene: TRBJ2-2; D gene: -; CDR3 DNA: TGCGCCAGCAGTGTTTATGGCGGGGAGCTGTTTTTT; CDR3 protein: CASSVYGGELFF
V gene: TRBV7-8; CDR3 length: 15; clone size: -; J gene: TRBJ1-5; D gene: TRBD1; CDR3 DNA: TGTGCCAGCAGCTCCCGGGACAGGGGGTTGTCACCCCAGCATTTT; CDR3 protein: CASSSRDRGLSPQHF
V gene: TRBV19; CDR3 length: 15; clone size: -; J gene: TRBJ2-1; D gene: TRBD1; CDR3 DNA: TGTGCCAGTAGTATAGGGACAGGGGTAGGAAATGAGCAGTTCTTC; CDR3 protein: CASSIGTGVGNEQFF
V gene: TRBV2; CDR3 length: 13; clone size: few; J gene: TRBJ2-1; D gene: TRBD1; CDR3 DNA: TGTGCCAGCAACAGGGGCTCCTACAATGAGCAGTTCTTC; CDR3 protein: CASNRGSYNEQFF
V gene: TRBV2; CDR3 length: 15; clone size: once; J gene: TRBJ2-1; D gene: TRBD2; CDR3 DNA: TGTGTCAGCAGCGGGACTAGCGGCTCCTACAATGAGCAGTTCTTC; CDR3 protein: CVSSGTSGSYNEQFF
V gene: TRBV11-1; CDR3 length: 11; clone size: -; J gene: TRBJ2-7; D gene: -; CDR3 DNA: TGTGCCAGCAGCTTAGGACACGAGCAGTACTTC; CDR3 protein: CASSLGHEQYF
V gene: TRBV9; CDR3 length: 12; clone size: -; J gene: TRBJ2-1; D gene: -; CDR3 DNA: TGTGCCAGCAGCGTAGGTCTGGATGAGCAGTTCTTC; CDR3 protein: CASSVGLDEQFF
V gene: TRBV5-1; CDR3 length: 15; clone size: -; J gene: TRBJ1-2; D gene: TRBD1; CDR3 DNA: TGCGCCAGCAGCACAAGGACAGGGGGCAACTATGGCTACACCTTC; CDR3 protein: CASSTRTGGNYGYTF